Listed here are 19 T cell receptor beta chains from one sample, sequenced in a study of cytomegalovirus exposure and HLA in healthy donors. The primer mix had 60 Vbeta and 13 Jbeta primers. TCRdb keeps only in-frame clones here, not all; method: immunoSEQ multiplex PCR. The sample has 250,000 or so clones, around 80% seen once. The specimen sequenced was PBMCs. The source is a woman in her fifties or sixties in good health and CMV-seropositive.

J is TRBJ2-1 and V is TRBV2, with TRBD2 matching over 10 bases. The CDR3 totals 17 residues. J was trimmed by 0 bases and V by 1 base; bases with no gene match: 3. Looked up from germline, CDR1 is SNHLY and CDR2 is FYNNEI. The CDR3 DNA follows: TGTGCCAGCAGTGAAGACTCTAGCGGGAGCTCCTACAATGAGCAGTTCTTC. Amino acid sequence: CASSEDSSGSSYNEQFF.

The rearrangement joins TRBV28 to TRBJ2-5; 10 bases fit TRBD1. The tail of the sequence fits TRBJ2-7 better, so the J call may be wrong. Germline lookup yields CDR1 MDHEN and CDR2 SYDVKM. The CDR3 covers 14 residues. The CDR3 here is CASRGTGESYEQYF. The CDR3 nucleotides read TGTGCCAGCAGGGGGACAGGGGAGAGCTACGAGCAGTACTTC.

The chain combines TRBV2 with TRBJ1-2; D call uncertain. The V and J ends lost 7 bases and 1 base respectively, with 13 bases between them. The CDR3 has 14 amino acids. Germline CDR1 is SNHLY and CDR2 is FYNNEI. CDR3 sequence (DNA): TGTGCCAGCACCCAACAGACTAATAACTATGGCTACACCTTC. This translates into CASTQQTNNYGYTF.

The chain uses TRBV7-9 and TRBJ2-3, with 9 bases lining up with TRBD1. The CDR3 is 15 amino acids. Losses at the gene ends were 6 bases for V and 0 bases for J; bases not matched to a gene: 4. Germline V gene sequence: CDR1 SEHNR, CDR2 FQNEAQ (reference sequence). The CDR3 reads CASRVGQGSTDTQYF. CDR3 coding DNA: TGTGCCAGCAGGGTGGGACAGGGAAGCACAGATACGCAGTATTTT.

The rearrangement joins TRBV4-1 to TRBJ2-2, with D possibly matching TRBD2 (5 bases). Germline-derived CDR1 and CDR2 are MGHRA and YSYEKL. This CDR3 has 16 residues. The V end was cut by 0 bases, the J end by 4 bases, with 12 bases between. Written as DNA, the CDR3 is TGCGCCAGCAGCCAAGAACCAGCGGACCTCACCGGGGAGCTGTTTTTT. Translated, it gives CASSQEPADLTGELFF.

The gene calls are TRBV5-1 and TRBJ2-3; maybe TRBD2 (6 bases). The CDR3 is made up of 13 amino acids. With 3 bases removed from V and 6 bases from J, the gap between germline ends came to 11 bases. Germline V lookup: CDR1 SGHRS, CDR2 YFSETQ. The CDR3 DNA reads as TGCGCCAGCAGCTATCGGGGGACGGATACGCAGTATTTT. Translating gives CASSYRGTDTQYF.

The CDR3 nucleotides are TGTGCCCGGAAGGTAGCGGGAGAGTTCGGGGAGCTGTTTTTT. Its translation is CARKVAGEFGELFF. The V gene is TRBV30, the J gene TRBJ2-2, with 9 bases matching TRBD2. The V gene end was trimmed by 8 bases and the J gene end by 7 bases; junction bases not matched to a gene: 11. The V gene's germline CDR1 is GTSNPN and CDR2 SVGIG (reference sequence). This CDR3 spans 14 amino acids. Using reference TRBV30 and TRBJ2-2 for the parts outside the CDR3, the full variable domain is SQTIHQWPATLVQPVGSPLSLECTVEGTSNPNLYWYRQAAGRGLQLLFYSVGIGQISSEVPQNLSASRPQDRQFILSSKKLLLSDSGFYLCARKVAGEFGELFFGEGSRLTVL.

This chain uses TRBV5-4 with TRBJ2-2; 8 bases are a match to TRBD1. This CDR3 has 15 residues. Trimming cost V 4 bases and J 2 bases; bases outside gene matches: 4. The germline V gene has CDR1 SGHNT and CDR2 YYREEE (reference sequence). In DNA form, the CDR3 reads TGTGCCAGCAGCCCGGACAGGGTTAACACCGGGGAGCTGTTTTTT. Its translation is CASSPDRVNTGELFF.

The CDR3 DNA follows: TGTGCCAGTTGGTCCTCAGATAACTATGGCTACACCTTC. Its translation: CASWSSDNYGYTF. This chain connects TRBV19 to TRBJ1-2; D not certain. CDR1 LNHDA and CDR2 SQIVND come from the germline V gene (reference sequence). The CDR3 is made up of 13 amino acids. Trimming cost V 8 bases and J 1 base, with 11 bases left between them.

This chain connects TRBV27 to TRBJ1-1, with D possibly matching TRBD1 (5 bases). This CDR3 is 15 amino acids long. Trimming removed 6 bases at V and 1 base at J, with 15 bases between. CDR1 and CDR2 (germline): MNHEY, SMNVEV (reference sequence). The CDR3 here is CASSPAGGKNTEAFF. For the CDR3, the DNA is TGTGCCAGCAGCCCTGCGGGGGGAAAGAACACTGAAGCTTTCTTT.

The chain joins TRBV7-8 to TRBJ1-5, with TRBD1 matching 7 bases. CDR1 and CDR2 from the germline V gene are SGHVS and FQNEAQ. This CDR3 has 16 amino acids. The J segment lost 5 bases and the V segment lost 3 bases, leaving 10 bases of the junction unmatched. The CDR3 nucleotides read TGTGCCAGCAGCTTTGGGGACAGTACGAGCTATCAGCCCCAGCATTTT. It yields the protein CASSFGDSTSYQPQHF.

The genes are TRBV18 and TRBJ2-3, with TRBD2 as a possible D gene (5 bases). The CDR3 is made up of 15 amino acids. V was clipped by 2 bases and J by 4 bases, with 13 bases between them. Germline loops: CDR1 KGHSH, CDR2 LQKENI. This chain's CDR3 is CASSPAGGGSDTQYF. In DNA, the CDR3 is TGTGCCAGCTCACCAGCCGGAGGCGGATCAGATACGCAGTATTTT.

The genes are TRBV27 and TRBJ2-2; TRBD1 agrees at 10 bases. Trimming cost V 10 bases and J 6 bases; bases outside gene matches: 8. CDR1 and CDR2 from the germline V gene are MNHEY and SMNVEV (reference sequence). This CDR3 contains 14 residues. DNA of the CDR3: TGTGCCACCGGAACGGACAGGGGGTCCGGGGAGCTGTTTTTT. Encoded protein: CATGTDRGSGELFF.

The chain combines TRBV6-5 with TRBJ2-1, with TRBD1 as a possible D gene (6 bases). The length of the CDR3 is 15 residues. The germline CDR1 and CDR2 sequences are MNHEY and SVGAGI. The ends were cut back, 5 bases at V and 0 bases at J, with 11 bases in the middle. CDR3 sequence: CASSQTGSSYNEQFF. DNA for the CDR3: TGTGCCAGCAGTCAGACAGGCAGCTCCTACAATGAGCAGTTCTTC.

Only one count was recorded for this clone. Within the sample, other DNA sequences also encode this same CDR3. CDR3 bases: TGCAGCGTCGACAGGGGGGTAGGAGGGGAGCTGTTTTTT. Residues: CSVDRGVGGELFF. This chain connects TRBV29-1 to TRBJ2-2, with 9 bases that match TRBD1. Germline CDR1 is SQVTM and CDR2 is ANQGSEA. V dropped 6 bases and J dropped 8; count of bases not matched to a gene: 7. This CDR3 has 13 amino acids.

This rearrangement joins TRBV11-2 to TRBJ2-3, with TRBD2 identical over 9 bases. The germline V gene has CDR1 SGHAT and CDR2 FQNNGV. V was clipped by 4 bases and J by 2 bases; unmatched bases: 13. This CDR3 region has 18 residues. The CDR3 spells CASSSPKIAGEFTDTQYF. In DNA, the CDR3 is TGTGCCAGCAGCTCCCCAAAAATAGCGGGAGAGTTCACAGATACGCAGTATTTT.

CDR3 sequence: CAASGRGPDYGYTF. The CDR3 nucleotides are TGTGCCGCGAGTGGCAGGGGTCCCGACTATGGCTACACCTTC. V is TRBV28 and J is TRBJ1-2, with D perhaps matching TRBD1 (6 bases). This CDR3 comprises 14 residues. CDR1 is MDHEN and CDR2 is SYDVKM in the germline V gene. Trimming pared 11 bases from V and 3 bases from J, leaving 19 bases between.

This clone is a singleton in its sample. The CDR3 DNA is TGTGCCAGCAGCCGGGACAGGTACAATGAAAAACTGTTTTTT. It is translated as CASSRDRYNEKLFF. The genes are TRBV6-5 and TRBJ1-4, with TRBD1 matching 8 bases. Unmatched junction bases numbered 5, after V lost 6 bases and J lost 5 bases. Germline V gene sequence: CDR1 MNHEY, CDR2 SVGAGI. The CDR3 runs 14 residues.

The V call is TRBV6-5, the J call TRBJ1-2; 11 positions agree with TRBD1. This CDR3 is built from 15 residues. CDR1 MNHEY and CDR2 SVGAGI come from the germline V gene. J was trimmed by 7 bases and V by 5 bases; bases with no gene match: 9. CDR3 nucleotide sequence: TGTGCCAGCAGTCCTGGACAGGGGGCGTTGTCTGGCTACACCTTC. Protein sequence: CASSPGQGALSGYTF.